This TCR beta chain was documented in a study of control samples from healthy donors and cancer patients. Using immunoSEQ multiplex PCR, the repertoire was profiled, and TCRdb retains in-frame clones only, with some absent. Altogether 150,000 to 170,000 clones are present, 94% being singletons, with the ten largest covering approximately 5.5%. CDR3 length equals 18 residues. The trim removed 0 bases at V and 3 bases at J, leaving 11 bases unmatched. This clonotype originated in a man aged 40-49 years in good health. Source material: blood. This chain links TRBV5-3 with TRBJ2-2; 7 nucleotides match TRBD2. TRBV5-3 is designated an ORF whose function remains uncertain. CDR3 nucleotide sequence: TGTGCCAGAAGCTTGGCCGGCGGGCCGGGGGGAGACACCGGGGAGCTGTTTTTT. Amino acids: CARSLAGGPGGDTGELFF.